The entry below describes one TCR beta chain. This sample was included in a study of blood T cell repertoires in COVID-19. At the level of the study: Either two negative PCRs, clearance, or symptom resolution qualified Cohort 3 donors as recovered.

Participants came from about two dozen US areas, aged roughly 18 to 90 years. Participant reports of clinical history set cohort assignment. Measured with immunoSEQ multiplex PCR; TCRdb has only the in-frame clones, and not every one. The sample carries some 330,000 clones, about 89% recorded once. Sequenced input: PBMCs or T cells enriched from blood (not recorded which). The receptor comes from a man aged 35 to 55 in a cohort exposed to, infected with or recovered from COVID-19 (not recorded which).

CDR3 in DNA: TGTGCCAGCAGCGTGGTCCGGGAGACCGGGGAGCTGTTTTTT. This gives the protein CASSVVRETGELFF. The rearrangement uses TRBV9 and TRBJ2-2; TRBD2 is a possible D gene (6 bases). Between the trimmed V and J ends, which lost 2 bases and 5 bases, there was a span of 10 bases. CDR1 is SGDLS, CDR2 YYNGEE, per germline. The CDR3 is 14 residues long.